The 26 T cell receptor beta chains below all came from one sample that was sequenced in a study of blood T cell repertoires in COVID-19 (dated by TCRdb to 2020 to 2021). Library creation used the immunoSEQ multiplex PCR assay. The table was pulled from immuneACCESS by TCRdb, which kept in-frame rearrangements only. Such tables lose some clones; where checked, under half of the loss comes from unresolved V genes, and the rest has no known cause. Present in this sample are some 83,000 clones, over 80% of which were seen just once. Clones ranked in the top ten supply about 5.8% of the sample. The material sequenced was peripheral blood. Receptors originate from a man in his 60s with active or convalescent COVID-19.

V and J are TRBV5-6 and TRBJ1-2; the match to TRBD1 covers 9 bases. Germline lookup yields CDR1 SGHDT and CDR2 YYEEEE. This CDR3 has 16 amino acids. With 0 bases clipped from V and 6 bases from J, the junction kept 9 bases outside the gene matches. CDR3 sequence: CASSLVPGQGGDGYTF. The CDR3 DNA is TGTGCCAGCAGCTTGGTCCCGGGACAGGGAGGAGATGGCTACACCTTC.

The chain uses TRBV6-5 and TRBJ1-3; D is undetermined. V gave up 0 bases and J gave up 1 base, with 10 bases separating them. The germline V gene has CDR1 MNHEY and CDR2 SVGAGI. There are 16 residues in the CDR3. The CDR3 DNA sequence: TGTGCCAGCAGTTACTCCTCCAGGATGTCTGGAAACACCATATATTTT. Its translation is CASSYSSRMSGNTIYF.

This clone showed up just a few times. The chain joins TRBV7-9 to TRBJ1-2; D not certain. The germline V gene encodes CDR1 SEHNR and CDR2 FQNEAQ (reference sequence). Between the trimmed V and J ends, which lost 1 base and 0 bases, there was a span of 12 bases. The CDR3 has 16 residues. The DNA of the CDR3 is TGTGCCAGCAGCTTAGGTTCAGTTTCAGCTAACTATGGCTACACCTTC. Translated: CASSLGSVSANYGYTF.

The J gene is TRBJ2-7, the V gene TRBV27; perhaps TRBD2 as D (6 bases). Germline-derived CDR1 and CDR2 are MNHEY and SMNVEV (reference sequence). The length of the CDR3 is 14 residues. Deletions cut 9 bases from V and 0 bases from J, with 15 bases between. CDR3 in amino acids: CASWAGGSSYEQYF. The CDR3 region has the DNA TGTGCCAGTTGGGCAGGAGGGAGCTCCTACGAGCAGTACTTC.

V usage is TRBV7-2 and J usage is TRBJ1-2, with 7 bases identical to TRBD1. The junction had 5 bases not matched to a gene; V was cut back by 7 bases and J by 0 bases. CDR3 size: 14 residues. The germline V gene has CDR1 SGHTA and CDR2 FQGNSA. The CDR3, as DNA: TGTGCCAGCACGTCCGGGACAGCTAACTATGGCTACACCTTC. This encodes CASTSGTANYGYTF. Combining the CDR3 with reference TRBV7-2 and TRBJ1-2 gives the whole variable domain GAGVSQSPSNKVTEKGKDVELRCDPISGHTALYWYRQSLGQGLEFLIYFQGNSAPDKSGLPSDRFSAERTGGSVSTLTIQRTQQEDSAVYLCASTSGTANYGYTFGSGTRLTVV.

V gene TRBV5-4 combines with J gene TRBJ1-2, with D possibly TRBD1 on 6 matching bases. CDR3 size: 14 residues. The germline V gene has CDR1 SGHNT and CDR2 YYREEE (reference sequence). V was shortened by 4 bases and J by 0 bases, with 10 bases between the two germline ends. In nucleotides, the CDR3 is TGTGCCAGCAGCCTGGACAGTGCTAACTATGGCTACACCTTC. Amino acid sequence: CASSLDSANYGYTF.

The table lists this clone with a few counts. This chain connects TRBV12-3 or TRBV12-4 to TRBJ2-3; 9 bases agree with TRBD1. Trimming removed 4 bases from V and 9 bases from J; junction bases left unmatched: 2. The CDR3 totals 12 residues. DNA for the CDR3: TGTGCCAGCAGTTCCGGGACAGGGACGCAGTATTTT. Translating it yields CASSSGTGTQYF.

V gene TRBV7-8 combines with J gene TRBJ2-3, with 7 bases identical to TRBD2. The V segment lost 5 bases and the J segment 4 bases; nucleotides outside the gene matches: 6. In germline, CDR1 is SGHVS, CDR2 FQNEAQ. CDR3 length equals 14 residues. The CDR3 DNA sequence: TGTGCCAGCAGCCCCGGACTAGTGGCAGATACGCAGTATTTT. As protein: CASSPGLVADTQYF.

The V gene is TRBV3-1 (or the pseudogene TRBV3-2), the J gene TRBJ2-3; 8 bases are shared with TRBD1. V was pared by 1 base and J by 4 bases, with 10 bases of the junction left unmatched. The germline CDR1 and CDR2 sequences are LGHDT and YNNKEL (reference sequence). The CDR3 runs to 17 residues. CDR3 sequence (DNA): TGTGCCAGCAGCCAAGGGACAGGGCCCCCGCGGCCAGATACGCAGTATTTT. Translation gives CASSQGTGPPRPDTQYF.

V and J are TRBV3-1 (or the pseudogene TRBV3-2) and TRBJ1-5; no reliable D call. Trimming pared 1 base from V and 0 bases from J, leaving 10 bases between. This CDR3 has 16 amino acids. The germline CDR1 and CDR2 sequences are LGHDT and YNNKEL (reference sequence). The chain's CDR3 is CASSQAGSVSNQPQHF. The CDR3, as DNA: TGTGCCAGCAGCCAAGCCGGGTCAGTTAGCAATCAGCCCCAGCATTTT.

This sequence joins TRBV10-1 and TRBJ1-4; 10 bases agree with TRBD1. The CDR3 is made up of 16 amino acids. CDR1 is WNHNN, CDR2 SYGVQD, per germline (reference sequence). V gave up 3 bases and J gave up 10 bases; unmatched junction bases: 11. The CDR3 DNA follows: TGCGCCAGCAGTGAAGGAGGACAGGGGGAGAGAGGAAAACTGTTTTTT. Protein sequence: CASSEGGQGERGKLFF.

This clone was detected a few times. The chain recombines TRBV29-1 with TRBJ1-6, with 7 nucleotides matching TRBD1. The CDR3 is 13 residues long. The germline V gene encodes CDR1 SQVTM and CDR2 ANQGSEA. Losses at the gene ends were 7 bases for V and 5 bases for J; bases not matched to a gene: 5. The CDR3 is CSGRTGDNSPLHF. For the CDR3, the DNA is TGCAGCGGGCGGACAGGCGATAATTCACCCCTCCACTTT.

J is TRBJ1-4 and V is TRBV23-1, with TRBD1 identical over 8 bases. TRBV23-1 carries the ORF label, with uncertain function. Germline trimming cut 0 bases from V and 7 bases from J; bases unmatched to any gene: 16. The CDR3 length is 19 residues. The DNA for the CDR3 is TGCGCCAGCAGTCAATCTTGGACAGGGATACAAGAATGCGGTGAAAAACTGTTTTTT. It codes for CASSQSWTGIQECGEKLFF.

This chain connects TRBV9 to TRBJ2-7, with TRBD2 as a possible D gene (5 bases). The V gene's germline CDR1 is SGDLS and CDR2 YYNGEE. This CDR3 is 13 amino acids long. V was trimmed by 0 bases and J by 7 bases, leaving 11 bases between them. DNA for the CDR3: TGTGCCAGCAGCGTAGATGGATGGAGGGAGCAGTACTTC. It specifies CASSVDGWREQYF.

V usage is TRBV3-1 (or the pseudogene TRBV3-2) and J usage is TRBJ1-1, with 8 bases fitting TRBD1. The ends lost 4 bases at V and 0 bases at J; junction bases unmatched: 10. The CDR3 is made up of 17 amino acids. CDR1 is LGHDT, CDR2 YNNKEL, per germline (reference sequence). The CDR3 here is CASSPRTGSSMNTEAFF. As DNA, the CDR3 is TGTGCCAGCAGCCCCCGGACAGGGTCCTCCATGAACACTGAAGCTTTCTTT.

V and J are TRBV19 and TRBJ1-1; D not certain. The CDR3 sequence is 16 residues long. Germline V lookup: CDR1 LNHDA, CDR2 SQIVND (reference sequence). With 3 bases removed from V and 3 bases from J, the gap between germline ends came to 17 bases. CDR3 protein: CASSIPGRAKDTEAFF. The CDR3 DNA reads TGTGCCAGTAGTATCCCTGGGAGGGCTAAAGACACTGAAGCTTTCTTT.

The chain carries TRBV7-2 and TRBJ1-3, with D unclear. Germline V gene sequence: CDR1 SGHTA, CDR2 FQGNSA. V gave up 4 bases and J gave up 3 bases, with 10 bases separating them. The CDR3 has 14 amino acids. Here the CDR3 reads CASSWSPGGNTIYF. The CDR3 DNA follows: TGTGCCAGCAGCTGGTCCCCGGGTGGAAACACCATATATTTT.

At least ten counts were recorded for this clone. The V and J genes are TRBV11-3 and TRBJ2-1, with 10 bases lining up with TRBD2. The V gene end was trimmed by 5 bases and the J gene end by 3 bases; junction bases not matched to a gene: 7. This CDR3 comprises 16 residues. CDR1 SGHNT and CDR2 YENEEA come from the germline V gene. CDR3 region: CASSPLAGGHYNEQFF. CDR3 DNA sequence: TGTGCCAGCAGCCCCTTAGCGGGGGGTCACTACAATGAGCAGTTCTTC.

The chain is built from TRBV10-3 and TRBJ2-3, with 7 bases matching TRBD1. V lost 2 bases, J lost 3 bases, and 8 bases stayed unmatched. CDR1 ENHRY and CDR2 SYGVKD come from the germline V gene. The CDR3 spans 16 residues. As DNA, the CDR3 is TGTGCCATCAGTGAGCCGGGACAGTCGGTGACAGATACGCAGTATTTT. It codes for CAISEPGQSVTDTQYF.

The chain couples TRBV10-3 to TRBJ2-7, with TRBD1 matching over 7 bases. Trimming took 4 bases from V and 6 from J; bases not matched to a gene: 3. This CDR3 is 12 amino acids long. CDR1 is ENHRY and CDR2 is SYGVKD in the germline V gene. CDR3 nucleotides: TGTGCCATCAGTGCGGACAGGTCCGAGCAGTACTTC. Encoded protein: CAISADRSEQYF.

J is TRBJ1-4 and V is TRBV9; no reliable D call. The CDR3 length is 14 residues. V gave up 0 bases and J gave up 7 bases, with 10 bases separating them. Germline V gives CDR1 SGDLS, CDR2 YYNGEE. CDR3 coding DNA: TGTGCCAGCAGCGTAGGTATCGGGAGTGAAAAACTGTTTTTT. Encoded protein: CASSVGIGSEKLFF.

The chain is built from TRBV27 and TRBJ1-6; D is possibly TRBD1 (6 bases). The germline V and J ends were trimmed by 7 bases and 8 bases, with 21 bases remaining between them. The CDR3 consists of 16 residues. Germline CDR1 reads MNHEY; CDR2 reads SMNVEV (reference sequence). For the CDR3, the DNA is TGTGCCAGCAAGGGTCCAGGGGTCTTCATCCATTCACCCCTCCACTTT. This translates into CASKGPGVFIHSPLHF.

This clone was detected only once. This chain connects TRBV25-1 to TRBJ1-2, with 8 bases that match TRBD1. V was clipped by 4 bases and J by 7 bases; unmatched bases: 5. There are 13 residues in the CDR3. Per the germline V gene, CDR1 is MGHDK and CDR2 is SYGVNS. In nucleotides, the CDR3 is TGTGCCAGCAGTGGACCGGGACAGGTTGGCTACACCTTC. This codes for CASSGPGQVGYTF.

The rearrangement links TRBV18 to TRBJ2-3; 8 bases line up with TRBD1. The germline CDR1 and CDR2 sequences are KGHSH and LQKENI. The CDR3 spans 17 residues. V was pared by 1 base and J by 1 base, with 7 bases of the junction left unmatched. DNA of the CDR3: TGTGCCAGCTCACCACGGGCAGGGGGCGGAGGCACAGATACGCAGTATTTT. This codes for CASSPRAGGGGTDTQYF.

The chain recombines TRBV4-2 with TRBJ1-4; no clear D gene. V was shortened by 4 bases and J by 5 bases, with 20 bases between the two germline ends. The CDR3 totals 17 residues. The germline CDR1 and CDR2 sequences are LGHNA and YNFKEQ. In DNA form, the CDR3 reads TGTGCCAGCAGCCCCCTTTTAAACAGAAGCCCCAATGAAAAACTGTTTTTT. It codes for CASSPLLNRSPNEKLFF.

The chain has TRBV7-2 and TRBJ2-1, with D perhaps TRBD2 (6 bases). Deletions cut 1 base from V and 6 bases from J, with 19 bases between. CDR1 is SGHTA and CDR2 is FQGNSA in the germline V gene. CDR3 size: 17 residues. CDR3 sequence (DNA): TGTGCCAGCAGCTTAGGACTGGGGCGGAGGGGCCTCAATGAGCAGTTCTTC. This gives the protein CASSLGLGRRGLNEQFF.